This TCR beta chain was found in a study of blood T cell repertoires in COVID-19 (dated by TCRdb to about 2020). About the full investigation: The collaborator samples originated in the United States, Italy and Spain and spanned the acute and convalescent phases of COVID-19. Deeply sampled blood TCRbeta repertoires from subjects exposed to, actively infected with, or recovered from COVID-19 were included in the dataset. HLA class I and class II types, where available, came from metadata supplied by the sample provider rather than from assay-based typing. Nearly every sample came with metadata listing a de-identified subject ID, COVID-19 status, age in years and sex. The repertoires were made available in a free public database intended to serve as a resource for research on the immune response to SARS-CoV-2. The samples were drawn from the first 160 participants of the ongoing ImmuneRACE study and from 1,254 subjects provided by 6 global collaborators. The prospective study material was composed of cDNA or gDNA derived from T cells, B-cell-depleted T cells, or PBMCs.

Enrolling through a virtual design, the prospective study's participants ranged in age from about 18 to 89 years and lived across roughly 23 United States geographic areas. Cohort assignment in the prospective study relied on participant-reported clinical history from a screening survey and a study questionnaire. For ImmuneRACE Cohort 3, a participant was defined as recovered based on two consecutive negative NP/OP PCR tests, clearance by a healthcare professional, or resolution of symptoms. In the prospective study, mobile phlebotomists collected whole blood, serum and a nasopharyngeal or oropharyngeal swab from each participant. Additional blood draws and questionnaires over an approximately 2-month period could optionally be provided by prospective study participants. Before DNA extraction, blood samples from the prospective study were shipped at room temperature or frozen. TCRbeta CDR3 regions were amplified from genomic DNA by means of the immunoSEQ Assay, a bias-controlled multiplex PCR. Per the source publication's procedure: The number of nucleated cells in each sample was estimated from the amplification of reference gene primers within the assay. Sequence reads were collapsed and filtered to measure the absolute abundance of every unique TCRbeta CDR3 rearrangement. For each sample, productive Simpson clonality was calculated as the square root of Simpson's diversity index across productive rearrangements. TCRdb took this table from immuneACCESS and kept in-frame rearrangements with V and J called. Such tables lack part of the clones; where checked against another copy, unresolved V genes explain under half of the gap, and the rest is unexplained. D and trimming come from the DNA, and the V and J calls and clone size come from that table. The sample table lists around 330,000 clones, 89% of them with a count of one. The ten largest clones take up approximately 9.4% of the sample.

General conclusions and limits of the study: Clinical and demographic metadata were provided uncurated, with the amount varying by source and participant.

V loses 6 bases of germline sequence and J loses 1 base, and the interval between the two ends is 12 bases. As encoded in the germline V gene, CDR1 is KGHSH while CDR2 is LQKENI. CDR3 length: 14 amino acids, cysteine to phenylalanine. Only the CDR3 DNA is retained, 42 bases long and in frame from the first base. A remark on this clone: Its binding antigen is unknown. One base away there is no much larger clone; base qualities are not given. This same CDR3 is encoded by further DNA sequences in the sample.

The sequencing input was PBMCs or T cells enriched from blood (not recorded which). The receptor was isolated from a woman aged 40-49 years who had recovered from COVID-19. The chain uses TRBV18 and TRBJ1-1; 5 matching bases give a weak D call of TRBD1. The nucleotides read TGTGCCAGCTCCCCAGGGCAGTCGAACACTGAAGCTTTCTTT. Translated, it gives CASSPGQSNTEAFF.